This paragraph covers one TCR beta chain sequence. Germline-derived CDR1 and CDR2 are SGHAT and FQNNGV. This CDR3 comprises 14 residues. J gave up 8 bases and V 6 bases, and 9 bases lay outside the gene matches. The source of the sample is a study of shared clonotypes between healthy human individuals. Deep was the level used in running the assay. TCRdb's copy holds only in-frame clones and misses some; the assay was immunoSEQ multiplex PCR. The repertoire consists of roughly 1 million clones, with around 82% occurring once and the leading ten covering around 0.47%. The chain recombines TRBV11-2 with TRBJ2-1; 8 nucleotides line up with TRBD2. The TCR sequence derives from a man aged 18-30 years in good health. Some clones in this sample may be carry-over from other donors' samples. Source material: memory CD4+ T cells from PBMCs. Subset meaning: CD45RA-negative fraction. The CDR3 sequence: CASSLLREGYEQFF. As DNA, the CDR3 is TGTGCCAGCAGTCTCTTACGGGAGGGTTATGAGCAGTTCTTC.